A selection of T cell receptor beta chains follows, all from one sample in a study of cytomegalovirus exposure and HLA in healthy donors. This table comes from immunoSEQ multiplex PCR, and its TCRdb copy is limited to in-frame clones, with some not included. The table has about 120,000 clones, 80% to 85% seen once. Sequenced: PBMCs. The source is a man aged 25-45 years in good health and CMV-seronegative. The CDR3 runs from the conserved cysteine through the conserved F or W. The D gene is left open where the match is weak. Clone size appears in some rows only: once, few, many, or a class for an expanded clone.

clone size: NA
D gene: NA
J gene: TRBJ2-3
V gene: TRBV28
CDR3 DNA: TGTGCCAGCAGTTTAGGGGCCTCTTCAGATACGCAGTATTTT
CDR3 protein: CASSLGASSDTQYF

clone size: NA
D gene: TRBD1
J gene: TRBJ1-4
V gene: TRBV5-1
CDR3 DNA: TGCGCCAGCAGCCTAACTACAGGGGAGGCTGAAAAACTGTTTTTT
CDR3 protein: CASSLTTGEAEKLFF

clone size: NA
D gene: TRBD2
J gene: TRBJ2-1
V gene: TRBV9
CDR3 DNA: TGTGCCAGCAGCGTCGGACTAGCGGGAGGATACAATGAGCAGTTCTTC
CDR3 protein: CASSVGLAGGYNEQFF

clone size: NA
D gene: NA
J gene: TRBJ1-2
V gene: TRBV4-1
CDR3 DNA: TGCGCCAGCAGCCAACCAGGGTCCCCCTATGGCTACACCTTC
CDR3 protein: CASSQPGSPYGYTF

clone size: NA
D gene: TRBD2
J gene: TRBJ2-3
V gene: TRBV4-3
CDR3 DNA: TGCGCCAGCAGCCAAGAATGGAGCGGGGGGGCTGATACGCAGTATTTT
CDR3 protein: CASSQEWSGGADTQYF

clone size: once
D gene: NA
J gene: TRBJ2-7
V gene: TRBV13
CDR3 DNA: TGTGCCAGCAGCCCTGTAGATACCACCCCCTTCGAGCAGTACTTC
CDR3 protein: CASSPVDTTPFEQYF

clone size: NA
D gene: TRBD1
J gene: TRBJ1-1
V gene: TRBV5-1
CDR3 DNA: TGCGCCAGCAGCGGCGGACAGGGTGGACATATGAACACTGAAGCTTTCTTT
CDR3 protein: CASSGGQGGHMNTEAFF

clone size: NA
D gene: NA
J gene: TRBJ1-2
V gene: TRBV5-8
CDR3 DNA: TGTGCCAGCAGGGGCTTCGTGGGCGAAAAAACCTATGGCTACACCTTC
CDR3 protein: CASRGFVGEKTYGYTF

clone size: few
D gene: TRBD1
J gene: TRBJ1-3
V gene: TRBV2
CDR3 DNA: TGTGCCAGCATACTGGGACAGGGGACGGCTGGAAACACCATATATTTT
CDR3 protein: CASILGQGTAGNTIYF

clone size: NA
D gene: NA
J gene: TRBJ2-7
V gene: TRBV14
CDR3 DNA: TGTGCCAGCAGCCTGAACCTTAGAAACGAGCAGTACTTC
CDR3 protein: CASSLNLRNEQYF

clone size: NA
D gene: NA
J gene: TRBJ1-6
V gene: TRBV28
CDR3 DNA: TGTGCCAGCAGTTTTTACCCTAGGGGGTCACCCCTCCACTTT
CDR3 protein: CASSFYPRGSPLHF

clone size: NA
D gene: TRBD1
J gene: TRBJ1-4
V gene: TRBV19
CDR3 DNA: TGTGCCAGTACCCCCCAACAGGGGACGGATGAAAAACTGTTTTTT
CDR3 protein: CASTPQQGTDEKLFF

clone size: NA
D gene: NA
J gene: TRBJ2-7
V gene: TRBV18
CDR3 DNA: TGTGCCAGCTCACCCTCGGCGGTTTCCTACGAGCAGTACTTC
CDR3 protein: CASSPSAVSYEQYF

clone size: NA
D gene: TRBD2
J gene: TRBJ2-3
V gene: TRBV5-1
CDR3 DNA: TGCGCCAGCAGCTCCGGGACTAGCGCGATGCAGTATTTT
CDR3 protein: CASSSGTSAMQYF

clone size: NA
D gene: TRBD2
J gene: TRBJ2-5
V gene: TRBV11-2
CDR3 DNA: TGTGCCAGCAGCTTAGATGGGGGACTAGCGGGGGGGGAGACCCAGTACTTC
CDR3 protein: CASSLDGGLAGGETQYF

clone size: few
D gene: NA
J gene: TRBJ2-7
V gene: TRBV28
CDR3 DNA: TGTGCCAGCAGTGAGAACTACAGGGTCTTGCAGTACTTC
CDR3 protein: CASSENYRVLQYF

clone size: NA
D gene: TRBD2
J gene: TRBJ2-5
V gene: TRBV25-1
CDR3 DNA: TGTGCCAGCAGTGCCCTAGCGGGCCCGATGGGGACCCAGTACTTC
CDR3 protein: CASSALAGPMGTQYF

clone size: NA
D gene: NA
J gene: TRBJ2-2
V gene: TRBV4-2
CDR3 DNA: TGTGCCAGCAGCCAAGATCAGCTAGCTGTCGCGAACACCGGGGAGCTGTTTTTT
CDR3 protein: CASSQDQLAVANTGELFF

clone size: few
D gene: NA
J gene: TRBJ1-2
V gene: TRBV6-5
CDR3 DNA: TGTGCCAGCAGTTACAGGGGACCGGGAGAAAAGCGTGGCTACACCTTC
CDR3 protein: CASSYRGPGEKRGYTF

clone size: NA
D gene: TRBD1
J gene: TRBJ2-5
V gene: TRBV6-5
CDR3 DNA: TGTGCCAGCACCGCTGCTATGGACAGGGCCCAGTACTTC
CDR3 protein: CASTAAMDRAQYF

clone size: NA
D gene: NA
J gene: TRBJ1-2
V gene: TRBV6-5
CDR3 DNA: TGTGCCAGCAGTTGGCCAGGGGCCGCTGGCTACACCTTC
CDR3 protein: CASSWPGAAGYTF

clone size: NA
D gene: NA
J gene: TRBJ1-1
V gene: TRBV29-1
CDR3 DNA: TGCAGCGTTTCCTCTAGGGTGGGGCCTGAAGCTTTCTTT
CDR3 protein: CSVSSRVGPEAFF

clone size: NA
D gene: TRBD2
J gene: TRBJ2-1
V gene: TRBV2
CDR3 DNA: TGTGCCAGCATCGCCCCTGTGACGAGCGGGGGGGCCTACAATGAGCAGTTCTTC
CDR3 protein: CASIAPVTSGGAYNEQFF

clone size: once
D gene: NA
J gene: TRBJ1-1
V gene: TRBV5-5
CDR3 DNA: TGTGCCAGCAGCTTTTTCGGGGTCACTGAAGCTTTCTTT
CDR3 protein: CASSFFGVTEAFF

clone size: NA
D gene: NA
J gene: TRBJ1-1
V gene: TRBV28
CDR3 DNA: TGTGCCAGCAGCCTCAGGGGCTGGAACGCTGAAGCTTTCTTT
CDR3 protein: CASSLRGWNAEAFF

clone size: once
D gene: TRBD1
J gene: TRBJ1-5
V gene: TRBV19
CDR3 DNA: TGTGCCAGTAGTAAACGACAGGGGGCTTTAGGCAATCAGCCCCAGCATTTT
CDR3 protein: CASSKRQGALGNQPQHF

clone size: NA
D gene: NA
J gene: TRBJ1-2
V gene: TRBV5-3
CDR3 DNA: TGTGCCAGAAGCATAAGACAGTGCCCTAACTATGGCTACACCTTC
CDR3 protein: CARSIRQCPNYGYTF

clone size: NA
D gene: NA
J gene: TRBJ2-3
V gene: TRBV19
CDR3 DNA: TGTGCCAGTAGTATTAGTGGAGGTGCAGATACGCAGTATTTT
CDR3 protein: CASSISGGADTQYF

clone size: NA
D gene: NA
J gene: TRBJ1-3
V gene: TRBV28
CDR3 DNA: TGTGCCAGCAGTTTATTACAGGGTCCAGGAAACACCATATATTTT
CDR3 protein: CASSLLQGPGNTIYF

clone size: NA
D gene: NA
J gene: TRBJ1-3
V gene: TRBV9
CDR3 DNA: TGTGCCAACAGGACAGCAGCCTCTGGAAACACCATATATTTT
CDR3 protein: CANRTAASGNTIYF

clone size: NA
D gene: NA
J gene: TRBJ2-7
V gene: TRBV5-1
CDR3 DNA: TGCGCCAGCAGCTTGACAGGGATGGCCTACGAGCAGTACTTC
CDR3 protein: CASSLTGMAYEQYF

clone size: once
D gene: NA
J gene: TRBJ2-5
V gene: TRBV7-2
CDR3 DNA: TGTGCCAGCAGCTCCAGGACTCAAGAGACCCAGTACTTC
CDR3 protein: CASSSRTQETQYF

clone size: NA
D gene: NA
J gene: TRBJ2-7
V gene: TRBV6-5
CDR3 DNA: TGTGCCAGCAGTCAAGACAGAGAGCAGTACTTC
CDR3 protein: CASSQDREQYF

clone size: few
D gene: NA
J gene: TRBJ2-1
V gene: TRBV9
CDR3 DNA: TGTGCCAGCAGCGCCTTAGCGGCTAGAGACGATGAGCAGTTCTTC
CDR3 protein: CASSALAARDDEQFF

clone size: NA
D gene: NA
J gene: TRBJ1-4
V gene: TRBV9
CDR3 DNA: TGTGCCAGCAGCCCAGGGCCGGATAATGAAAAACTGTTTTTT
CDR3 protein: CASSPGPDNEKLFF

clone size: NA
D gene: NA
J gene: TRBJ2-7
V gene: TRBV5-4
CDR3 DNA: TGTGCCAGCAGCTTCCGCTGGGGCTACGAGCAGTACTTC
CDR3 protein: CASSFRWGYEQYF

clone size: NA
D gene: TRBD1
J gene: TRBJ1-2
V gene: TRBV9
CDR3 DNA: TGTGCCAGCAGCGTCTCTCCCGGGACAGAATATGGCTACACCTTC
CDR3 protein: CASSVSPGTEYGYTF

clone size: NA
D gene: TRBD2
J gene: TRBJ2-5
V gene: TRBV13
CDR3 DNA: TGTGCCAGCAGTTCGCGGGGGGCCTGGGAGACCCAGTACTTC
CDR3 protein: CASSSRGAWETQYF

clone size: NA
D gene: TRBD1
J gene: TRBJ1-6
V gene: TRBV19
CDR3 DNA: TGTGCCAGTAGAGCGCCTCTGGGACAGGGGAATTCACCCCTCCACTTT
CDR3 protein: CASRAPLGQGNSPLHF

clone size: NA
D gene: NA
J gene: TRBJ2-7
V gene: TRBV11-2
CDR3 DNA: TGTGCCAGCAGCTTAAGCAGGGCCTACGAGCAGTACTTC
CDR3 protein: CASSLSRAYEQYF

clone size: NA
D gene: NA
J gene: TRBJ2-7
V gene: TRBV11-2
CDR3 DNA: TGTGCCAGCAGTTACGGGGGCTCCTACGAGCAGTACTTC
CDR3 protein: CASSYGGSYEQYF

clone size: NA
D gene: NA
J gene: TRBJ2-2
V gene: TRBV19
CDR3 DNA: TGTGCCAGTAGTATGACAGGACACAACACCGGGGAGCTGTTTTTT
CDR3 protein: CASSMTGHNTGELFF

clone size: few
D gene: NA
J gene: TRBJ2-7
V gene: TRBV7-8
CDR3 DNA: TGTGCCAGCACCCTAGGGCAAGGGAGCCACGAGCAGTACTTC
CDR3 protein: CASTLGQGSHEQYF

clone size: NA
D gene: NA
J gene: TRBJ2-7
V gene: TRBV6-5
CDR3 DNA: TGTGCCAGCAGGCCCGACATTAGTGACGAGCAGTACTTC
CDR3 protein: CASRPDISDEQYF

clone size: few
D gene: NA
J gene: TRBJ1-1
V gene: TRBV28
CDR3 DNA: TGTGCCAGCAGAGACAGTTGGGGCACTGAAGCTTTCTTT
CDR3 protein: CASRDSWGTEAFF

clone size: NA
D gene: TRBD2
J gene: TRBJ2-3
V gene: TRBV6-1
CDR3 DNA: TGTGCCAGCAGTGCCCGGGGGGACACAGATACGCAGTATTTT
CDR3 protein: CASSARGDTDTQYF

clone size: NA
D gene: NA
J gene: TRBJ2-7
V gene: TRBV28
CDR3 DNA: TGTGCCAGCAGTGAGGGCCGCTCCTACGAGCAGTACTTC
CDR3 protein: CASSEGRSYEQYF

clone size: NA
D gene: TRBD1
J gene: TRBJ1-5
V gene: TRBV28
CDR3 DNA: TGTGCCAGCAGTCCACCGCTGGGACAGGGAAATCAGCCCCAGCATTTT
CDR3 protein: CASSPPLGQGNQPQHF

clone size: once
D gene: TRBD1
J gene: TRBJ2-1
V gene: TRBV14
CDR3 DNA: TGTGCCAGCAGCCAAGATTTCACAGGGGCTTACAATGAGCAGTTCTTC
CDR3 protein: CASSQDFTGAYNEQFF

clone size: NA
D gene: NA
J gene: TRBJ1-3
V gene: TRBV28
CDR3 DNA: TGTGCCAGCAGTTTAAGGGCCAGGGGCTCCTCGACCGCCATATATTTT
CDR3 protein: CASSLRARGSSTAIYF

clone size: NA
D gene: TRBD1
J gene: TRBJ1-2
V gene: TRBV19
CDR3 DNA: TGTGCCAGTAGTCTGCCCGGGACAGCCTATGGCTACACCTTC
CDR3 protein: CASSLPGTAYGYTF

clone size: NA
D gene: TRBD1
J gene: TRBJ2-7
V gene: TRBV7-2
CDR3 DNA: TGTGCCAGCAACGTGGACAGGGGCGAGCAGTACTTC
CDR3 protein: CASNVDRGEQYF

clone size: NA
D gene: NA
J gene: TRBJ1-1
V gene: TRBV30
CDR3 DNA: TGTGCCTACGGTTTCGCTGAAGCTTTCTTT
CDR3 protein: CAYGFAEAFF

clone size: NA
D gene: TRBD2
J gene: TRBJ2-1
V gene: TRBV9
CDR3 DNA: TGTGCCAGCAGCGTAGGACTAGCGGGGGGCAGCAGCTCCTACAATGAGCAGTTCTTC
CDR3 protein: CASSVGLAGGSSSYNEQFF

clone size: once
D gene: NA
J gene: TRBJ1-4
V gene: TRBV4-2
CDR3 DNA: TGTGCCAGCAGCCAAGATCCCCTGGGTGACAGACCTAATGAAAAACTGTTTTTT
CDR3 protein: CASSQDPLGDRPNEKLFF

clone size: NA
D gene: TRBD2
J gene: TRBJ2-7
V gene: TRBV7-6
CDR3 DNA: TGTGCCAGCAGCCCAAGACTAGCGGGGGACTACGAGCAGTACTTC
CDR3 protein: CASSPRLAGDYEQYF

clone size: NA
D gene: TRBD2
J gene: TRBJ2-1
V gene: TRBV19
CDR3 DNA: TGTGCCAGTAGTATCCCTGGGGTAGCGGGGGGCCCAACCCAGTTCTTC
CDR3 protein: CASSIPGVAGGPTQFF

clone size: few
D gene: TRBD1
J gene: TRBJ1-5
V gene: TRBV6-1
CDR3 DNA: TGTGCCAGCAGTGAAGCGAATACGGGACAGGCCCTCAATCAGCCCCAGCATTTT
CDR3 protein: CASSEANTGQALNQPQHF

clone size: NA
D gene: NA
J gene: TRBJ2-2
V gene: TRBV11-2
CDR3 DNA: TGTGCCAGCAGCCAGGGGACGGGGATCAACACCGGGGAGCTGTTTTTT
CDR3 protein: CASSQGTGINTGELFF